This passage covers 10 T cell receptor beta chains from one sample sequenced in a study of blood T cell repertoires in COVID-19. The protocol was immunoSEQ multiplex PCR, while the TCRdb copy is restricted to in-frame clones and leaves out a portion. The table includes about 190,000 clones, around 83% detected once. Sequencing was done on a sample of peripheral blood. The receptors here all came from a woman aged 40 to 50 with acute or convalescent COVID-19.

V gene TRBV24-1 combines with J gene TRBJ1-2; TRBD1 aligns across 10 bases. Per germline, CDR1 KGHDR and CDR2 SFDVKD. The CDR3 is 14 amino acids. With 3 bases clipped from V and 5 bases from J, the junction kept 2 bases outside the gene matches. CDR3 sequence reads: CATSDGTGVYGYTF. The CDR3 DNA is TGTGCCACCAGTGATGGGACAGGGGTTTATGGCTACACCTTC.

The J gene is TRBJ2-3, the V gene TRBV7-2; TRBD2 is a possible D gene (5 bases). The CDR3 covers 17 residues. Germline CDR1 reads SGHTA; CDR2 reads FQGNSA. The ends were cut back, 5 bases at V and 1 base at J, with 19 bases in the middle. The CDR3 nucleotides read TGTGCCAGCAGCCCAGAACCGCGGGTCCGCGGCACAGATACGCAGTATTTT. Translation: CASSPEPRVRGTDTQYF.

The chain recombines TRBV3-1 (or the pseudogene TRBV3-2) with TRBJ2-3, with 10 positions matching TRBD2. Looked up from germline, CDR1 is LGHDT and CDR2 is YNNKEL (reference sequence). The CDR3 extends over 16 amino acids. After removal of 4 bases from V and 3 bases from J, the junction contained 7 bases not matched to a gene. CDR3 region: CASSPPSGGVTDTQYF. The CDR3 DNA reads as TGTGCCAGCAGCCCCCCGAGCGGGGGGGTGACAGATACGCAGTATTTT.

This chain uses TRBV5-6 with TRBJ2-2; D possibly corresponds to TRBD1 (5 bases). Per the germline V gene, CDR1 is SGHDT and CDR2 is YYEEEE. V was pared by 1 base and J by 6 bases, with 16 bases between. The CDR3 extends over 16 amino acids. DNA for the CDR3: TGTGCCAGCAGCTTGCGGGTCAGATTGGGGCCCGGGGAGCTGTTTTTT. Protein sequence: CASSLRVRLGPGELFF.

V is TRBV9 and J is TRBJ2-1, with a tentative D call TRBD1 (7 bases). The germline gives CDR1 SGDLS, CDR2 YYNGEE. Trimming cost V 4 bases and J 7 bases, with 15 bases left between them. The CDR3 spans 14 residues. CDR3: CASSSRQGGNEQFF. CDR3 coding DNA: TGTGCCAGCAGCTCCCGACAGGGAGGAAATGAGCAGTTCTTC.

V is TRBV7-9 and J is TRBJ2-6, with 7 bases that match TRBD1. Looked up from germline, CDR1 is SEHNR and CDR2 is FQNEAQ (reference sequence). Unmatched junction bases numbered 8, after V lost 3 bases and J lost 0 bases. The CDR3 runs to 18 residues. The CDR3 sequence: CASSLGTAFLSGANVLTF. CDR3 nucleotide sequence: TGTGCCAGCAGCTTGGGGACAGCGTTCCTCTCTGGGGCCAACGTCCTGACTTTC.

This sequence joins TRBV9 and TRBJ1-2; D is uncertain. Germline lookup yields CDR1 SGDLS and CDR2 YYNGEE. Between the trimmed V and J ends, which lost 0 bases and 0 bases, there was a span of 12 bases. This CDR3 has 16 residues. CDR3 sequence reads: CASSVGGEHTNYGYTF. In DNA, the CDR3 is TGTGCCAGCAGCGTAGGCGGAGAACACACTAACTATGGCTACACCTTC.

The gene calls are TRBV19 and TRBJ1-1, with a tentative D call TRBD1 (6 bases). V shed 3 bases and J shed 0 bases, with 14 bases lying between them. The V gene's germline CDR1 is LNHDA and CDR2 SQIVND (reference sequence). The CDR3 has 16 residues. The CDR3 DNA reads as TGTGCCAGTAGTATTTCGAACGGACAGATGAACACTGAAGCTTTCTTT. Residues: CASSISNGQMNTEAFF.

The chain joins TRBV2 to TRBJ2-7; tentatively, D is TRBD2 (6 bases). The CDR3 is 14 residues long. V lost 8 bases, J lost 3 bases, and 17 bases lay in between. CDR1 and CDR2 from the germline V gene are SNHLY and FYNNEI. In nucleotides, the CDR3 is TGTGCCAGCCTTGACATGGGACTGAACTACGAGCAGTACTTC. This encodes CASLDMGLNYEQYF.

This clone has only one observation. The chain carries TRBV28 and TRBJ1-1, with TRBD1 as a possible D gene (5 bases). The CDR3 runs 13 residues. Germline V gene data show CDR1 as MDHEN and CDR2 as SYDVKM. The chain's CDR3 is CVSGRGVSTEAFF. The CDR3 bases are TGTGTCTCGGGACGGGGGGTGAGCACTGAAGCTTTCTTT.